One TCR beta chain is described in this entry. Its antigen is currently unknown. Each CDR3 protein is one row after TCRdb ran MiXCR on the reads. The table records approximately 310,000 distinct CDR3 sequences, 20% to 25% of them present only once. The sample belongs to a study of T cell repertoires in cytomegalovirus infection. Study results and caveats: Individuals carrying CMV plus the relevant HLA were identified by cumulative frequency of public TCR beta families.

V lost 6 bases and J 5 bases, leaving 11 bases between the germline ends. CDR1 is SGHVS and CDR2 is FNYEAQ in the germline V gene. The CDR3 is 13 amino acids. The source is a human donor in good health (CMV status not recorded). Some clones in this sample may be carry-over from other donors' samples. Specimen: cultured PBMCs, collected from culture after CMV antigen stimulation. V is TRBV7-6 and J is TRBJ1-5; D is possibly TRBD1 (5 bases). In DNA form, the CDR3 reads TGTGCCAGCAGGGAAACGACAGATCAGCCCCAGCATTTT. Encoded protein: CASRETTDQPQHF.